Given below is one T cell receptor beta chain in context. Its target antigen remains unknown. One base away there is no much larger clone; base qualities are not given. The sample comes from a study of radiation and T cells in renal cell carcinoma (dated by TCRdb to 2018 to 2020). Some background on the complete study: In total, 53 samples, comprising around 25 tumors and roughly 27 peripheral blood samples, were subjected to TCR beta sequencing. A total of 4,016,671 unique CDR3 nucleotide sequences, encoding 2.5 million to 3 million unique CDR3 amino acid sequences, were found across all 55 or so samples. What the study reported, not specific to this receptor: Irradiated tumors contained more dominant CDR3 motifs, and these motifs occupied a larger share of the repertoire than in control tumors. Only small tumor regions of 0.95 to 1 g were available, so intratumoral heterogeneity was not captured. Because the trial had a single-armed design, the trial could not examine how radiation dose or scheduling affected the TCR repertoire. Compared with controls, irradiated tumors had higher TCR clonality, as the top 100 clonotypes made up an average of approximately 50% of the repertoire, versus roughly 40% in nephrectomy-only tumors.

The germline V gene (reference sequence) specifies SEHNR as CDR1 and FQNEAQ as CDR2. V is trimmed back by 5 bases and J by 1 base, and the junction contains 7 bases that no gene match accounts for. The CDR3 runs 15 amino acids, cysteine and phenylalanine included. Just the 45-base CDR3 DNA is kept, in frame starting at base 1. TCR beta libraries were generated from genomic DNA with the immunoSEQ kit, following the manufacturer's recommendations. Library preparation used a first multiplex PCR with proprietary primers, then a second PCR adding unique barcodes, with bead cleanups after each round. Each sample batch included a kit-provided positive control reaction and a negative control reaction. The final libraries underwent checking on an Agilent 4200 TapeStation D1000 ScreenTape, volumetric pooling, and quantification by qPCR. Sequencing was performed on an Illumina NextSeq500 using a MidOutput 150-cycle cartridge, with 156 Read1 cycles, 15 Index1 cycles, and the kit custom primers. The pooled library was loaded at roughly 0.93 pM, with an approximately 21% PhiX control spiked in. The published analysis was carried out like this. The vendor-processed data were analyzed in R, and a clonotype was defined as all T cells that share the same CDR3 nucleotide sequence. For clone abundance analyses, frequencies were normalized to the 10,000 most abundant clones per sample. Before analysis, public T cell clones were removed, and these numbered fewer than five per sample on average. ImmunoMap was used for dominant motif analysis with the PAM10 matrix, a gap penalty of 30, and a homology threshold of 0.3, and any motif reaching a cumulative frequency of at least 0.01 was considered dominant. This is the immuneACCESS table as TCRdb keeps it, with only in-frame sequences that have V and J called. A part of the clones is gone; compared with another copy, unresolved V genes explain less than half, and the rest is unexplained. Clone size and V and J calls were adopted from that table, with D and trimming inferred from the DNA. The sample has about 15,000 clones on record, roughly 50% of them singletons. The ten largest clones capture approximately 10% of the sample.

What this sample's time point label stands for: tumor resected at nephrectomy. The sample's treatment or condition label, decoded: treatment-naive control, cytoreductive nephrectomy. The control tumors were taken from treatment-naive renal cell carcinoma patients who had cytoreductive nephrectomy with no earlier radiation. Every patient had renal cell carcinoma of clear cell pathology. The control tumors used for TCR sequencing were from a few females and 11 to 12 males, were resected between the early 2010s and the mid-2010s, and had a median patient age of roughly 58 years (range about 35 to 82). Tumor processing involved mechanical dissociation, digestion with collagenase/hyaluronidase at 37 degrees C, handling in gentleMACS C tubes, and storage in liquid nitrogen. The QIAamp DNA Blood Mini Kit (Qiagen) was used to prepare genomic DNA for TCR sequencing. Only samples passing all quality control checks were included in the analyses.

The V and J genes are TRBV7-9 and TRBJ1-1; 7 nucleotides in the junction match TRBD1. The clonotype was recovered from a man aged 45 to 65 with renal cell carcinoma. This specimen was tumor tissue, taken from a patient whose treatment was nephrectomy without radiotherapy. The CDR3 region reads CASSTTGVRNTEAFF. The DNA sequence is given as TGTGCCAGCAGCACCACAGGGGTTAGGAACACTGAAGCTTTCTTT.